Below are 22 T cell receptor beta chains sequenced from a single sample in a study of blood T cell repertoires in COVID-19. Some clones are missing from TCRdb's copy, which holds only in-frame ones; the method was immunoSEQ multiplex PCR. The sample includes a few hundred thousand clones, around 86% of them seen just once. The sequencing input was PBMCs or T cells enriched from blood (not recorded which). Receptors were obtained from a woman in her 50s who had recovered from COVID-19.

This chain links TRBV29-1 with TRBJ1-2; the D gene is possibly TRBD1 (6 bases). Trimming took off 2 bases at V and 6 bases at J, with 7 bases between the two ends. Germline V lookup: CDR1 SQVTM, CDR2 ANQGSEA. The CDR3 sequence is 11 residues long. The CDR3 nucleotides read TGCAGCGTTGAACCAGGGGATGGCTACACCTTC. Translated, it gives CSVEPGDGYTF.

The rearrangement joins TRBV6-2 or TRBV6-3 to TRBJ1-5, with no clear D. Germline CDR1 is MNHEY and CDR2 is SVGEGT. The CDR3 runs 12 residues. V was trimmed by 3 bases and J by 9 bases, leaving 9 bases between them. Here the CDR3 reads CASSYPPGPQHF. The DNA for the CDR3 is TGTGCCAGCAGTTATCCCCCAGGGCCCCAGCATTTT.

The chain is built from TRBV28 and TRBJ1-2, with 8 bases identical to TRBD1. CDR1 and CDR2 from the germline V gene are MDHEN and SYDVKM. V shed 5 bases and J 7 bases; nucleotides not matched to a gene: 6. CDR3 length equals 13 residues. The chain's CDR3 is CASSPRGLGGYTF. The CDR3 DNA reads TGTGCCAGCAGTCCCAGGGGGCTTGGTGGCTACACCTTC.

CDR3 residues: CASTCHGAGGEKLFF. The CDR3 DNA reads TGTGCCAGCACCTGCCATGGGGCGGGAGGAGAAAAACTGTTTTTT. The chain carries TRBV21-1 and TRBJ1-4. TRBV21-1 is classified as a pseudogene. The CDR3 covers 15 residues.

This clone was counted only a few times. The V and J genes are TRBV24-1 and TRBJ1-1, with a possible D match to TRBD1 (5 bases). In germline, CDR1 is KGHDR, CDR2 SFDVKD. The CDR3 totals 14 residues. V shed 9 bases and J shed 0 bases, with 13 bases lying between them. The CDR3 region has the DNA TGTGCCACCGACGAGGGGAGGGTGAACACTGAAGCTTTCTTT. This translates into CATDEGRVNTEAFF.

The CDR3 sequence: CASWEGTGGYNEQFF. The CDR3 nucleotides read TGTGCCAGCTGGGAAGGGACAGGGGGCTACAATGAGCAGTTCTTC. This rearrangement joins TRBV27 to TRBJ2-1; 11 nucleotides align to TRBD1. The junction had 6 bases not matched to a gene; V was cut back by 8 bases and J by 3 bases. The CDR3 contains 15 residues. Per germline, CDR1 MNHEY and CDR2 SMNVEV (reference sequence).

This clone was seen only once. The gene calls are TRBV15 and TRBJ1-2; a possible D gene is TRBD1 (5 bases). Looked up from germline, CDR1 is LNHNV and CDR2 is YYDKDF (reference sequence). Trimming took 8 bases from V and 4 from J, leaving 11 bases between them. This CDR3 comprises 12 residues. The CDR3 loop reads CATRGGAYGYTF. In DNA form, the CDR3 reads TGTGCCACCCGGGGAGGGGCCTATGGCTACACCTTC. Complete variable domain (other parts from reference TRBV15 and TRBJ1-2): DAMVIQNPRYQVTQFGKPVTLSCSQTLNHNVMYWYQQKSSQAPKLLFHYYDKDFNNEADTPDNFQSRRPNTSFCFLDIRSPGLGDTAMYLCATRGGAYGYTFGSGTRLTVV.

The table lists this clone with a count of one. The V gene is TRBV5-1, the J gene TRBJ2-3; D perhaps matches TRBD2 (5 bases). Germline V CDR1 and CDR2: SGHRS, YFSETQ. CDR3 length: 14 residues. V lost 0 bases, J lost 3 bases, and 8 bases lay in between. Here the CDR3 reads CASSLEGGTDTQYF. Here the CDR3 DNA reads TGCGCCAGCAGCTTGGAAGGCGGGACAGATACGCAGTATTTT.

The chain is built from TRBV6-1 and TRBJ2-7; 9 nucleotides line up with TRBD1. The V gene end was trimmed by 11 bases and the J gene end by 2 bases; junction bases not matched to a gene: 10. CDR1 is MNHNS and CDR2 is SASEGT in the germline V gene. The CDR3 spans 14 residues. The CDR3 DNA follows: TGTGCCTCCCGCCCCGGGACAGGGACCTACGAGCAGTACTTC. This codes for CASRPGTGTYEQYF.

The rearrangement joins TRBV7-2 to TRBJ1-1, with D perhaps matching TRBD1 (5 bases). The CDR3 sequence is 15 residues long. Germline CDR1 SGHTA, CDR2 FQGNSA. V lost 0 bases and J 6 bases, leaving 14 bases between the germline ends. CDR3 in amino acids: CASSLAGGAGSEAFF. DNA of the CDR3: TGTGCCAGCAGCTTAGCAGGAGGGGCGGGCTCTGAAGCTTTCTTT.

This chain uses TRBV7-2 with TRBJ1-3; TRBD1 matches at 8 bases. Germline trimming cut 1 base from V and 6 bases from J; bases unmatched to any gene: 2. The CDR3 sequence is 14 residues long. Germline lookup yields CDR1 SGHTA and CDR2 FQGNSA. The CDR3 bases are TGTGCCAGCAGCTTAGTACAGGGGGTAAACACCATATATTTT. Its protein is CASSLVQGVNTIYF.

The CDR3 reads CASSQRSYGYTF. The DNA of the CDR3 is TGTGCCAGCAGCCAGAGGAGCTATGGCTACACCTTC. This chain connects TRBV14 to TRBJ1-2; D gene uncertain. The germline gives CDR1 SGHDN, CDR2 FVKESK. CDR3 length: 12 amino acids. The V gene lost 3 bases and the J gene lost 4 bases, with 6 bases spanning the gap.

J is TRBJ1-1 and V is TRBV18; D is unclear. With 3 bases removed from V and 1 base from J, the gap between germline ends came to 9 bases. Looked up from germline, CDR1 is KGHSH and CDR2 is LQKENI. The CDR3 loop spans 14 amino acids. DNA for the CDR3: TGTGCCAGCTCACCGGCAACTAAGAACACTGAAGCTTTCTTT. It codes for CASSPATKNTEAFF.

The CDR3 DNA is TGTGCCAGCAGCCGGGCAGGGGGCGCAACTAATGAAAAACTGTTTTTT. Translating gives CASSRAGGATNEKLFF. This sequence joins TRBV4-2 and TRBJ1-4, with TRBD1 identical over 8 bases. Unmatched junction bases numbered 4, after V lost 4 bases and J lost 0 bases. The CDR3 is 16 amino acids. Germline V gene data show CDR1 as LGHNA and CDR2 as YNFKEQ.

This clone was detected only a few times. The genes are TRBV6-1 and TRBJ1-6, with 7 nucleotides matching TRBD1. CDR1 and CDR2 (germline): MNHNS, SASEGT. This CDR3 contains 13 residues. With V trimmed by 3 bases and J by 9 bases, 2 bases remained unmatched. The CDR3 is CASSDDRVSPLHF. The DNA of the CDR3 is TGTGCCAGCAGTGATGACAGGGTTTCACCCCTCCACTTT.

The chain recombines TRBV2 with TRBJ1-1, with TRBD1 matching over 7 bases. J gave up 0 bases and V 2 bases, and 6 bases lay outside the gene matches. The CDR3 spans 16 residues. Germline CDR1 and CDR2: SNHLY and FYNNEI. The CDR3 sequence: CASSESQGQLNTEAFF. CDR3 DNA: TGTGCCAGCAGTGAAAGCCAGGGACAGCTGAACACTGAAGCTTTCTTT. Together with reference TRBV2 and TRBJ1-1, the CDR3 gives the full variable domain: EPEVTQTPSHQVTQMGQEVILRCVPISNHLYFYWYRQILGQKVEFLVSFYNNEISEKSEIFDDQFSVERPDGSNFTLKIRSTKLEDSAMYFCASSESQGQLNTEAFFGQGTRLTVV.

The CDR3 coding sequence is TGTGCCAGCAGTTCTTCTAGCACAGATACGCAGTATTTT. Translating gives CASSSSSTDTQYF. The gene calls are TRBV27 and TRBJ2-3; D gene unclear. This CDR3 has 13 residues. Germline-derived CDR1 and CDR2 are MNHEY and SMNVEV (reference sequence). Deletions cut 4 bases from V and 0 bases from J, with 5 bases between.

The chain employs TRBV7-9 and TRBJ2-7; D possibly corresponds to TRBD2 (5 bases). CDR1 is SEHNR, CDR2 FQNEAQ, per germline (reference sequence). The length of the CDR3 is 12 residues. Trimming left V 6 bases short and J 2 bases short, with 8 bases between. CDR3 sequence: CASRGEAYEQYF. The CDR3 bases are TGTGCCAGCAGGGGAGAAGCCTACGAGCAGTACTTC.

V and J are TRBV5-5 and TRBJ1-2, with 9 bases lining up with TRBD1. The V and J ends lost 2 bases and 12 bases, in that order; junction bases with no gene match: 8. Germline CDR1 SGHKS, CDR2 YYEKEE (reference sequence). CDR3 length equals 13 residues. The chain's CDR3 is CASSFSPGQGHTF. The CDR3 DNA is TGTGCCAGCAGCTTTTCTCCGGGACAGGGACACACCTTC.

The chain carries TRBV4-1 and TRBJ1-5; possibly TRBD1 for D (6 bases). Per germline, CDR1 MGHRA and CDR2 YSYEKL. This CDR3 has 16 amino acids. The ends were cut back, 6 bases at V and 1 base at J, with 16 bases in the middle. The DNA for the CDR3 is TGCGCCAGCAGGGACACTCTGGGACAAAGCAATCAGCCCCAGCATTTT. Translated: CASRDTLGQSNQPQHF.

The CDR3: CASSTREGHADTQYF. The CDR3 DNA reads as TGTGCCAGTAGTACCCGGGAGGGCCACGCAGATACGCAGTATTTT. The rearrangement links TRBV19 to TRBJ2-3, with 8 bases matching TRBD2. Germline CDR1 and CDR2: LNHDA and SQIVND (reference sequence). J gave up 4 bases and V 4 bases, and 7 bases lay outside the gene matches. CDR3 length equals 15 residues.

The chain combines TRBV15 with TRBJ1-5, with D uncertain. V was trimmed by 0 bases and J by 6 bases, leaving 6 bases between them. Per germline, CDR1 LNHNV and CDR2 YYDKDF (reference sequence). The CDR3 has 13 amino acids. The CDR3 nucleotides are TGTGCCACCAGCAGAGATAATTCTCAGCCCCAGCATTTT. Translation gives CATSRDNSQPQHF. Complete variable domain (other parts from reference TRBV15 and TRBJ1-5): DAMVIQNPRYQVTQFGKPVTLSCSQTLNHNVMYWYQQKSSQAPKLLFHYYDKDFNNEADTPDNFQSRRPNTSFCFLDIRSPGLGDTAMYLCATSRDNSQPQHFGDGTRLSIL.